The 13 T cell receptor beta chains below were found in one sample sequenced in a study of OX40 agonist ivuxolimab in advanced cancers. The data were produced by immunoSEQ multiplex PCR, yet TCRdb's version contains in-frame clones alone and is incomplete. The data contain 20,000 to 30,000 clones, around nine tenths of them singletons. The specimen was CD4+ or CD8+ T cells sorted from blood, collected in a trial of the OX40 agonist ivuxolimab. The source of these receptors is an adult with an advanced solid tumor such as melanoma, head and neck, liver or kidney cancer.

This rearrangement joins TRBV9 to TRBJ2-7; no definite D call. This CDR3 contains 12 residues. V was clipped by 3 bases and J by 5 bases, with 9 bases between them. Germline-derived CDR1 and CDR2 are SGDLS and YYNGEE. As DNA, the CDR3 is TGTGCCAGCAGCGATAGTCCCAACGAGCAGTACTTC. This sequence encodes CASSDSPNEQYF.

The gene calls are TRBV6-1 and TRBJ2-5; 10 positions match TRBD2. The V gene end was trimmed by 6 bases and the J gene end by 3 bases; junction bases not matched to a gene: 4. The length of the CDR3 is 14 residues. Germline V gene lookup returns CDR1 MNHNS and CDR2 SASEGT. CDR3: CASRRLAGEETQYF. In nucleotides, the CDR3 is TGTGCCAGCAGACGTCTAGCGGGAGAAGAGACCCAGTACTTC.

This chain joins TRBV6-5 and TRBJ1-2; tentatively, D is TRBD1 (5 bases). Germline loops: CDR1 MNHEY, CDR2 SVGAGI. Between the trimmed V and J ends, which lost 0 bases and 4 bases, there was a span of 12 bases. CDR3 length equals 15 residues. Here the CDR3 DNA reads TGTGCCAGCAGTTACTCGAGAGGGGCTGGCTATGGCTACACCTTC. Translation gives CASSYSRGAGYGYTF.

As for this clone: The sample contains more than one DNA sequence encoding this CDR3. The V call is TRBV27, the J call TRBJ2-1; TRBD2 matches at 9 bases. The CDR3 is made up of 15 amino acids. The junction had 7 bases not matched to a gene; V was cut back by 3 bases and J by 7 bases. The germline V gene has CDR1 MNHEY and CDR2 SMNVEV (reference sequence). The CDR3 region is CASSLRGGSKNEQFF. CDR3 DNA: TGTGCCAGCAGTTTGCGGGGGGGGTCTAAGAATGAGCAGTTCTTC.

This clone has just one count. The chain joins TRBV13 to TRBJ2-1; D is uncertain. The germline V gene has CDR1 PRHDT and CDR2 FYEKMQ (reference sequence). This CDR3 spans 12 amino acids. V was pared by 5 bases and J by 2 bases, with 4 bases between. CDR3 protein: CASSRAYNEQFF. The CDR3 DNA is TGTGCCAGCAGCCGGGCCTACAATGAGCAGTTCTTC.

This chain uses TRBV4-3 with TRBJ2-2; D gene ambiguous. Trimming removed 4 bases from V and 7 bases from J, with 7 bases in between. This CDR3 has 12 amino acids. Germline V gene data show CDR1 as LGHNA and CDR2 as YSLEER. The CDR3 region has the DNA TGCGCCAGCAGCCTTTTAGGCGGGGAGCTGTTTTTT. Its translation: CASSLLGGELFF.

V and J are TRBV5-1 and TRBJ2-3, with D unresolved. The ends were cut back, 0 bases at V and 2 bases at J, with 1 base in the middle. This CDR3 contains 12 residues. Looked up from germline, CDR1 is SGHRS and CDR2 is YFSETQ. The CDR3 region has the DNA TGCGCCAGCAGCTTGGACACAGATACGCAGTATTTT. Translation: CASSLDTDTQYF.

This rearrangement joins TRBV6-6 to TRBJ2-7, with 9 bases lining up with TRBD1. The CDR3 loop spans 14 amino acids. The germline V gene encodes CDR1 MNHNY and CDR2 SVGAGI (reference sequence). The V and J ends lost 2 bases and 3 bases, in that order; junction bases with no gene match: 2. This CDR3 reads CASSYGTGNYEQYF. CDR3 DNA sequence: TGTGCCAGCAGTTACGGGACAGGGAACTACGAGCAGTACTTC.

The rearrangement uses TRBV7-8 and TRBJ1-5; D is unclear. Germline V gives CDR1 SGHVS, CDR2 FQNEAQ. The CDR3 has 15 amino acids. V shed 1 base and J shed 3 bases, with 10 bases lying between them. In DNA form, the CDR3 reads TGTGCCAGCAGCTTAGTAACGAGGATCAATCAGCCCCAGCATTTT. This sequence encodes CASSLVTRINQPQHF.

The chain is built from TRBV9 and TRBJ1-1; D may be TRBD1 (6 bases). Between the trimmed V and J ends, which lost 3 bases and 0 bases, there was a span of 9 bases. CDR1 is SGDLS, CDR2 YYNGEE, per germline. CDR3 length: 14 residues. The CDR3 reads CASSAGTMNTEAFF. Written as DNA, the CDR3 is TGTGCCAGCAGCGCCGGGACAATGAACACTGAAGCTTTCTTT.

The chain recombines TRBV7-9 with TRBJ2-1, with D possibly being TRBD2 (5 bases). The CDR3 runs to 13 residues. Germline CDR1 SEHNR, CDR2 FQNEAQ (reference sequence). The germline V and J ends were trimmed by 10 bases and 3 bases, with 13 bases remaining between them. This chain's CDR3 is CATTQSGYNEQFF. Here the CDR3 DNA reads TGTGCCACTACTCAGAGCGGCTACAATGAGCAGTTCTTC.

This chain uses TRBV27 with TRBJ2-7; D is unclear. Germline CDR1 reads MNHEY; CDR2 reads SMNVEV (reference sequence). The CDR3 contains 14 residues. Trimming pared 5 bases from V and 2 bases from J, leaving 13 bases between. CDR3 residues: CASSLASGPYEQYF. The CDR3 nucleotides are TGTGCCAGCAGTCTCGCGTCAGGCCCCTACGAGCAGTACTTC.

The chain links TRBV19 to TRBJ1-4; TRBD1 is a possible D gene (5 bases). Germline CDR1 reads LNHDA; CDR2 reads SQIVND (reference sequence). The V end lost 10 bases, the J end lost 3 bases, and 18 bases lay between the germline ends. The CDR3 covers 15 residues. This chain's CDR3 is CATSAGDRPNEKLFF. The CDR3 DNA follows: TGTGCCACAAGCGCGGGGGACCGACCTAATGAAAAACTGTTTTTT. The complete variable domain, with remaining parts taken from reference TRBV19 and TRBJ1-4, reads DGGITQSPKYLFRKEGQNVTLSCEQNLNHDAMYWYRQDPGQGLRLIYYSQIVNDFQKGDIAEGYSVSREKKESFPLTVTSAQKNPTAFYLCATSAGDRPNEKLFFGSGTQLSVL.